This T cell receptor (beta chain) was documented in a study of T cells in Graves' hyperthyroidism and ophthalmopathy (dated by TCRdb to about 2019). As for the study more broadly: Peripheral blood was sampled at the time of initial diagnosis, prior to any treatment. To identify distinguishing TCR V-J signatures, a discovery cohort of some 100 patients was used, comprising 43 with Graves' ophthalmopathy and 55 to 65 with stable Graves' hyperthyroidism. Whether ophthalmopathy could be predicted prospectively was tested in an independent validation cohort made up of under 20 hyperthyroidism patients plus 17 patients who later progressed to ophthalmopathy. The 75 to 100 discovery patients were randomly split 7:3 into training and test sets. In addition, the study compared T-cell repertoires in thyroid tissue and in blood from roughly six Graves' hyperthyroidism patients. After blood sampling, hyperthyroidism patients were treated with methimazole at a starting dose of 30 mg daily, and ophthalmopathy patients were treated with high-dose intravenous methylprednisolone. TCR Vbeta CDR3 sequencing of 130 to 150 peripheral blood samples (43 ophthalmopathy, roughly 72 hyperthyroidism and roughly 17 progressor patients) is reported in the paper. What the work shows at the level of the full study, not this receptor alone: A model built on a 13 V-J signature distinguished ophthalmopathy from stable hyperthyroidism, reaching roughly 88% sensitivity and about 81% specificity in cross-validation and 80%/75% in testing. Most expanded thyroid clonotypes (frequency above 0.001) were also found in blood, which suggests that blood repertoires may mirror thyroid immune responses. No statistical method was used to set the sample size in advance, and investigators knew the group allocation. In validation, progression to ophthalmopathy was predicted by the model with 70.59% sensitivity and under 85% specificity, a median of 6.5 months before onset.

Turning to this clonotype: Its recognized antigen is unknown. Base qualities are not recorded, but no much larger clone differs from it by a single base.

Spanning cysteine to phenylalanine, the CDR3 consists of 17 amino acids. Just the 51-base CDR3 DNA is kept, in frame starting at base 1. CDR1 and CDR2 are read off the germline V gene as SGHVS and FQNEAQ. For this chain, trimming is 5 bases at the V end and 1 base at the J end, and the number of junction bases without a gene match is 10. Graves' hyperthyroidism was defined as stable when no progression to ophthalmopathy occurred over 18 months of follow-up. Hyperthyroidism patients were newly diagnosed, had a disease duration of under 2 months, and were aged 18 to 65 years. Exclusion was applied to patients with uncontrolled infections, other autoimmune diseases, pregnancy or lactation. Clinical symptoms, serum thyroxine and TRAb, thyroid ultrasound, and orbital computed tomography formed the basis for the diagnoses. PBMCs were isolated from about 10 ml of fresh peripheral blood by Ficoll-Paque density gradient centrifugation. Trizol reagent was used to extract total RNA, and RNA quality was then checked on an Agilent 2100 Bioanalyzer.

The TCR beta CDR3 regions were amplified from RNA transcripts. The TCR CDR3 was subjected to a first round of RT-PCR using the HTBI primer set and the Qiagen OneStep RT-PCR kit. A second multiplex PCR round built the libraries, followed by size selection and purification. The libraries were sequenced on an Illumina HiSeq2000 using paired-end 100 bp reads. Regarding the original processing steps: Raw data were processed with SOAPnuke, discarding reads with adapters, uncalled bases, mean Phred below 15, or no exact constant-primer or identifier match. COPE v1.2.5 was used to merge high-quality paired reads, and clonotypes were defined as unique nucleotide sequences. Clonotypes were aligned to IMGT TRBV, TRBD and TRBJ reference segments using MiTCR v1.1. The analysis was restricted to V-J combinations with a frequency above 0.0001, which together covered roughly 99% of the repertoires. A TCS score was defined as the ratio between F50 (clonal expansion) and ExV (chaos), using BLOSUM62-based TCRdist between CDR3 peptides within each V-J. Welch's t-statistics and random forest reduced just over 500 V-J features to 10 to 15, which were used in a naive Bayes classifier (R e1071). TCRdb redid the processing of the public reads, applying fastp at Q25 and MiXCR, and retained in-frame beta chains. All rows with the same CDR3 protein become a single entry with the most common DNA and genes. The V and J calls were not made by the authors but by TCRdb's processing. In all, the sample holds over 650,000 distinct CDR3 sequences, and 16% of those were seen once. The ten largest clones add up to roughly 8% of the sample.

Sequences were obtained from blood. The sequence is built from TRBV7-8 and TRBJ2-3, with 9 junctional bases fitting TRBD1. The clonotype was recovered from a young man with Graves' hyperthyroidism. The CDR3 has the sequence CASSGSGTGYGTDTQYF. The nucleotides are TGTGCCAGCAGCGGCTCCGGGACAGGGTATGGCACAGATACGCAGTATTTT.